This T cell receptor beta chain was sequenced for a study of control samples from healthy donors and cancer patients. TCRdb keeps only in-frame clones here, not all; method: immunoSEQ multiplex PCR. The sample holds about 75,000 clones, roughly 84% seen once. The receptor comes from a man between 50 and 59 years old in good health. The source material was blood.

The CDR3 nucleotides are TGTGCCAGCAGTTTATATGGCATTCAGTACTTC. Residues: CASSLYGIQYF. The chain has TRBV28 and TRBJ2-4; no clear D gene. The germline V gene encodes CDR1 MDHEN and CDR2 SYDVKM. V gave up 1 base and J gave up 9 bases, with 4 bases separating them. This CDR3 spans 11 amino acids. The full variable domain, rest sourced from reference TRBV28 and TRBJ2-4, is DVKVTQSSRYLVKRTGEKVFLECVQDMDHENMFWYRQDPGLGLRLIYFSYDVKMKEKGDIPEGYSVSREKKERFSLILESASTNQTSMYLCASSLYGIQYFGAGTRLSVL.